The 8 T cell receptor beta chains reported below all come from one sample, sequenced in a study of PD-L1 blockade in urothelial cancer. TCRdb keeps only in-frame clones here, not all; method: immunoSEQ multiplex PCR. The sample includes tens of thousands of clones, around 83% of them seen just once. The sequencing here drew on PBMCs, taken around atezolizumab (anti-PD-L1) treatment. These receptors were obtained from a man aged 50 to 60 with urothelial cancer.

This chain joins TRBV5-8 and TRBJ2-2, with 7 bases aligning to TRBD1. The V gene end was trimmed by 2 bases and the J gene end by 3 bases; junction bases not matched to a gene: 7. Germline CDR1 SGHTS, CDR2 YDEGEE. The CDR3 runs to 16 residues. The CDR3 DNA reads TGTGCCAGCAGCTTAACGGGACAGTACGACACCGGGGAGCTGTTTTTT. Translated, it gives CASSLTGQYDTGELFF.

By share of the sample, this clone is medium-sized. This chain links TRBV10-3 with TRBJ1-5, with 10 bases matching TRBD1. The length of the CDR3 is 14 residues. Germline V CDR1 and CDR2: ENHRY, SYGVKD. With 6 bases clipped from V and 2 bases from J, the junction kept 1 base outside the gene matches. CDR3 protein: CAISGTGGNQPQHF. CDR3 nucleotide sequence: TGTGCCATCAGCGGGACAGGGGGCAATCAGCCCCAGCATTTT.

The V and J genes are TRBV12-2 and TRBJ2-1; no check of the table's D call, TRBD1, against the DNA was made. TRBV12-2 is designated a pseudogene. The CDR3 is made up of 13 amino acids. CDR3 loop: CASLQGTYNEQFF. The CDR3 DNA is TGTGCAAGTCTTCAGGGGACCTACAATGAGCAGTTCTTC.

This clone was counted a single time. The chain is built from TRBV9 and TRBJ1-4; D perhaps matches TRBD1 (5 bases). Looked up from germline, CDR1 is SGDLS and CDR2 is YYNGEE. Trimming took 4 bases from V and 8 from J, leaving 21 bases between them. The CDR3 extends over 16 amino acids. CDR3 in DNA: TGTGCCAGCAGCCAGGAAGGAGGGGCGGGGAGCGAAAAACTGTTTTTT. This codes for CASSQEGGAGSEKLFF.

The J gene is TRBJ2-5, the V gene TRBV27, with 7 bases that match TRBD1. Trimming took 10 bases from V and 2 from J; bases not matched to a gene: 10. Germline values: CDR1 MNHEY, CDR2 SMNVEV (reference sequence). The CDR3 is made up of 14 amino acids. The CDR3 nucleotides read TGTGCCACCCGACAGGGAACCTCTCAAGAGACCCAGTACTTC. The encoded protein is CATRQGTSQETQYF.

This clone was detected once. The chain has TRBV30 and TRBJ2-2; 11 nucleotides line up with TRBD2. Germline trimming cut 5 bases from V and 7 bases from J; bases unmatched to any gene: 6. This CDR3 comprises 14 residues. Germline V gene lookup returns CDR1 GTSNPN and CDR2 SVGIG (reference sequence). This CDR3 is CAWELAGAGGELFF. DNA for the CDR3: TGTGCCTGGGAACTAGCGGGAGCGGGCGGGGAGCTGTTTTTT. Full variable domain (outside the CDR3, taken from reference TRBV30 and TRBJ2-2): SQTIHQWPATLVQPVGSPLSLECTVEGTSNPNLYWYRQAAGRGLQLLFYSVGIGQISSEVPQNLSASRPQDRQFILSSKKLLLSDSGFYLCAWELAGAGGELFFGEGSRLTVL.

This chain connects TRBV2 to TRBJ2-1; 7 bases are a match to TRBD2. This CDR3 is 16 amino acids long. The V and J ends lost 2 bases and 2 bases, in that order; junction bases with no gene match: 6. Germline CDR1 and CDR2: SNHLY and FYNNEI. CDR3 nucleotides: TGTGCCAGCAGTGAATCCTCGGGGACTACCTACAATGAGCAGTTCTTC. This sequence encodes CASSESSGTTYNEQFF.

The V and J genes are TRBV5-4 and TRBJ2-1, with 10 bases matching TRBD2. From germline, CDR1 is SGHNT and CDR2 YYREEE (reference sequence). This CDR3 is built from 15 residues. The J segment lost 7 bases and the V segment lost 1 base, leaving 5 bases of the junction unmatched. The CDR3 DNA sequence: TGTGCCAGCAGCTTGACTAGCGGGATCATGAATGAGCAGTTCTTC. This encodes CASSLTSGIMNEQFF.